This passage covers 27 T cell receptor beta chains from one sample sequenced in a study of blood T cell repertoires in COVID-19. Sequenced by immunoSEQ multiplex PCR; TCRdb stores in-frame clones only, minus some. Of 75,000 to 100,000 clones listed, around 87% are singletons. The sequenced sample was peripheral blood. The source is a human donor with acute or convalescent COVID-19. The donor label of this sample is uncertain.

The chain combines TRBV7-8 with TRBJ1-1; no firm D call. The CDR3 extends over 13 amino acids. Per germline, CDR1 SGHVS and CDR2 FQNEAQ. V lost 6 bases, J lost 10 bases, and 18 bases lay in between. The CDR3 sequence is CASSIDWTDLAFF. The CDR3 DNA follows: TGTGCCAGCAGTATTGACTGGACTGACCTAGCTTTCTTT.

V is TRBV19 and J is TRBJ1-5, with 10 bases fitting TRBD1. V trimming: 3 bases; J trimming: 6 bases; junction bases outside the gene matches: 2. The germline CDR1 and CDR2 sequences are LNHDA and SQIVND (reference sequence). The CDR3 contains 14 residues. The CDR3 coding sequence is TGTGCCAGTAGTATGGGACAGGGGTTTCAGCCCCAGCATTTT. Translating gives CASSMGQGFQPQHF.

V usage is TRBV2 and J usage is TRBJ1-1; 10 bases agree with TRBD1. The CDR3 sequence is 16 residues long. Germline V CDR1 and CDR2: SNHLY, FYNNEI. V lost 4 bases, J lost 0 bases, and 5 bases stayed unmatched. The CDR3 here is CASSGGQGLVNTEAFF. The CDR3 region has the DNA TGTGCCAGCAGTGGGGGACAGGGGCTGGTGAACACTGAAGCTTTCTTT.

V gene TRBV14 combines with J gene TRBJ2-2; TRBD2 agrees at 10 bases. J was trimmed by 4 bases and V by 2 bases; bases with no gene match: 4. Germline V lookup: CDR1 SGHDN, CDR2 FVKESK. This CDR3 has 16 residues. CDR3 coding DNA: TGTGCCAGCAGCCAACTGCTAGCGGGGGTCACCGGGGAGCTGTTTTTT. It specifies CASSQLLAGVTGELFF.

The chain links TRBV18 to TRBJ2-1; 11 bases match TRBD2. Germline CDR1 is KGHSH and CDR2 is LQKENI. V dropped 3 bases and J dropped 8; count of bases not matched to a gene: 9. CDR3 length: 16 residues. The CDR3 DNA reads TGTGCCAGCTCACCGGGACTAGCGGTCGAATCCGATGAGCAGTTCTTC. Its translation is CASSPGLAVESDEQFF.

V usage is TRBV4-2 and J usage is TRBJ1-4; 8 bases are a match to TRBD1. The germline V gene has CDR1 LGHNA and CDR2 YNFKEQ. The CDR3 has 17 amino acids. The J segment lost 4 bases and the V segment lost 0 bases, leaving 7 bases of the junction unmatched. The CDR3 nucleotides are TGTGCCAGCAGCCAAGAGGGTCAGGGGGCGAATAATGAAAAACTGTTTTTT. Protein sequence: CASSQEGQGANNEKLFF.

The chain has TRBV19 and TRBJ1-2, with 7 bases aligning to TRBD1. Germline V gene lookup returns CDR1 LNHDA and CDR2 SQIVND (reference sequence). The junction had 8 bases not matched to a gene; V was cut back by 3 bases and J by 4 bases. The CDR3 sequence is 15 residues long. CDR3 region: CASSIVDRASYGYTF. Written as DNA, the CDR3 is TGTGCCAGTAGTATCGTCGACAGGGCCTCCTATGGCTACACCTTC.

The chain recombines TRBV5-1 with TRBJ1-5; D is unclear. There are 15 residues in the CDR3. Germline CDR1 SGHRS, CDR2 YFSETQ. V gave up 2 bases and J gave up 7 bases, with 16 bases separating them. This chain's CDR3 is CASSLNGGIWQPQHF. For the CDR3, the DNA is TGCGCCAGCAGCTTAAACGGCGGGATCTGGCAGCCCCAGCATTTT.

The chain recombines TRBV6-5 with TRBJ2-5; 7 nucleotides line up with TRBD1. The length of the CDR3 is 14 residues. CDR1 and CDR2 from the germline V gene are MNHEY and SVGAGI. V was clipped by 11 bases and J by 4 bases; unmatched bases: 13. The CDR3 DNA is TGTGCCGCCGGAAAGGGGGCTCCGGGAGAGACCCAGTACTTC. Protein: CAAGKGAPGETQYF.

The genes are TRBV3-1 (or the pseudogene TRBV3-2) and TRBJ2-2; possibly TRBD1 for D (6 bases). Germline CDR1 LGHDT, CDR2 YNNKEL (reference sequence). V lost 4 bases and J 3 bases, leaving 12 bases between the germline ends. This CDR3 spans 15 amino acids. The CDR3 protein is CASSLQGWDTGELFF. The CDR3, as DNA: TGTGCCAGCAGCCTACAGGGATGGGACACCGGGGAGCTGTTTTTT.

This sequence joins TRBV6-5 and TRBJ2-1, with a possible D match to TRBD2 (5 bases). The germline V gene encodes CDR1 MNHEY and CDR2 SVGAGI. V lost 0 bases and J 7 bases, leaving 10 bases between the germline ends. The CDR3 totals 14 residues. CDR3 protein: CASSYSWEQNEQFF. The CDR3 DNA is TGTGCCAGCAGTTACTCGTGGGAGCAGAATGAGCAGTTCTTC.

This clone was seen a handful of times. J is TRBJ1-6 and V is TRBV5-1, with D maybe TRBD1 (6 bases). CDR1 is SGHRS, CDR2 YFSETQ, per germline. With 2 bases removed from V and 10 bases from J, the gap between germline ends came to 16 bases. The CDR3 totals 15 residues. CDR3 region: CASSFEQGGLSPLHF. The CDR3, as DNA: TGCGCCAGCAGCTTCGAACAGGGTGGATTGTCACCCCTCCACTTT.

The chain carries TRBV18 and TRBJ1-6; D not certain. CDR3 length equals 16 residues. V lost 0 bases to trimming and J lost 6 bases, with 12 bases between them. Germline V gene data show CDR1 as KGHSH and CDR2 as LQKENI. DNA of the CDR3: TGTGCCAGCTCACCACCTGGAGCTGCATTTAATTCACCCCTCCACTTT. Translated, it gives CASSPPGAAFNSPLHF.

The CDR3 bases are TGTGCCAGCAGCACCGGGACAGGGGGCTATGGCTACACCTTC. This sequence encodes CASSTGTGGYGYTF. The chain employs TRBV3-1 (or the pseudogene TRBV3-2) and TRBJ1-2, with TRBD1 matching 11 bases. The ends lost 5 bases at V and 4 bases at J; junction bases unmatched: 3. This CDR3 has 14 residues. Germline V gene data show CDR1 as LGHDT and CDR2 as YNNKEL (reference sequence).

V gene TRBV5-4 combines with J gene TRBJ2-5; 11 bases fit TRBD1. Trimming took 4 bases from V and 2 from J; bases not matched to a gene: 4. Germline loops: CDR1 SGHNT, CDR2 YYREEE (reference sequence). The CDR3 runs 15 residues. The CDR3 reads CASSPDRGRQETQYF. CDR3 in DNA: TGTGCCAGCAGCCCGGACAGGGGGCGACAAGAGACCCAGTACTTC.

This clone was observed a handful of times. The V gene is TRBV20-1, the J gene TRBJ1-2; perhaps TRBD1 as D (6 bases). V was cut by 5 bases and J by 8 bases, with 12 bases left in between. Germline CDR1 DFQATT, CDR2 SNEGSKA (reference sequence). This CDR3 comprises 11 residues. The DNA of the CDR3 is TGCAGTGCTCAACAGGGAAGCGGCTACACCTTC. Translation gives CSAQQGSGYTF.

The genes are TRBV6-4 and TRBJ1-2, with 8 positions matching TRBD1. Unmatched junction bases numbered 5, after V lost 7 bases and J lost 1 base. This CDR3 is built from 14 residues. Germline V lookup: CDR1 MRHNA, CDR2 SNTAGT. The CDR3 protein is CASIPGQVNYGYTF. CDR3 nucleotides: TGTGCCAGCATCCCGGGACAGGTTAACTATGGCTACACCTTC.

CDR3 nucleotide sequence: TGCGCCAGCAGCGCCACGGGACAGGGCGATGGCTACACCTTC. Its translation is CASSATGQGDGYTF. The V gene is TRBV5-1, the J gene TRBJ1-2; 9 nucleotides match TRBD1. CDR3 length equals 14 residues. Germline loops: CDR1 SGHRS, CDR2 YFSETQ. V shed 4 bases, J shed 6 bases, and the junction held 7 bases outside the gene matches.

The rearrangement uses TRBV4-1 and TRBJ2-1; the match to TRBD1 covers 7 bases. V trimming: 2 bases; J trimming: 8 bases; junction bases outside the gene matches: 6. Germline CDR1 is MGHRA and CDR2 is YSYEKL. The CDR3 consists of 14 residues. The CDR3 is CASSQQTGIDEQFF. CDR3 DNA: TGCGCCAGCAGCCAACAGACAGGGATCGATGAGCAGTTCTTC.

The CDR3 loop reads CASSYQGVNTEAFF. CDR3 coding DNA: TGTGCCAGCAGCTATCAGGGGGTGAACACTGAAGCTTTCTTT. The V call is TRBV7-8, the J call TRBJ1-1, with 7 bases aligning to TRBD1. The CDR3 runs 14 residues. V gave up 4 bases and J gave up 0 bases; unmatched junction bases: 2. Germline lookup yields CDR1 SGHVS and CDR2 FQNEAQ.

This chain connects TRBV6-5 to TRBJ1-1, with D hard to call. The CDR3 sequence is 15 residues long. Germline-derived CDR1 and CDR2 are MNHEY and SVGAGI. The germline V and J ends were trimmed by 0 bases and 8 bases, with 16 bases remaining between them. The CDR3, as DNA: TGTGCCAGCAGTTACTCGGTCGGCGGTGAATTAGAAGCTTTCTTT. It specifies CASSYSVGGELEAFF.

V and J are TRBV5-4 and TRBJ1-1; 9 bases agree with TRBD1. The CDR3 is made up of 14 amino acids. The ends lost 2 bases at V and 7 bases at J; junction bases unmatched: 6. Germline values: CDR1 SGHNT, CDR2 YYREEE (reference sequence). The chain's CDR3 is CASSFTRDRDEAFF. Written as DNA, the CDR3 is TGTGCCAGCAGCTTTACCCGGGACAGGGATGAAGCTTTCTTT.

This clone was counted only a few times. The chain employs TRBV28 and TRBJ2-1; 8 positions agree with TRBD1. The germline CDR1 and CDR2 sequences are MDHEN and SYDVKM. This CDR3 contains 15 residues. V trimming: 5 bases; J trimming: 9 bases; junction bases outside the gene matches: 12. The DNA for the CDR3 is TGTGCCAGCAGTCCGCCCCCCCACAGGGGGTTTGAGCAGTTCTTC. Translating it yields CASSPPPHRGFEQFF.

The rearrangement links TRBV9 to TRBJ1-4; D is perhaps TRBD1 (5 bases). The V end was cut by 4 bases, the J end by 4 bases, with 11 bases between. CDR1 and CDR2 (germline): SGDLS, YYNGEE. The CDR3 is 14 residues long. CDR3 in DNA: TGTGCCAGCAGCCCCGACAGAGTTAATGAAAAACTGTTTTTT. Translation: CASSPDRVNEKLFF.

The chain employs TRBV19 and TRBJ2-4, with D maybe TRBD2 (6 bases). The CDR3 consists of 16 residues. Germline V gene sequence: CDR1 LNHDA, CDR2 SQIVND (reference sequence). With 8 bases removed from V and 3 bases from J, the gap between germline ends came to 20 bases. The CDR3 reads CASRSAGQAIKNIQYF. CDR3 nucleotide sequence: TGTGCCAGTCGTTCAGCGGGCCAGGCAATCAAAAACATTCAGTACTTC.

This rearrangement joins TRBV18 to TRBJ1-1, with D unclear. The CDR3 runs to 13 residues. CDR1 and CDR2 (germline): KGHSH, LQKENI. Trimming removed 6 bases at V and 0 bases at J, with 8 bases between. The CDR3 spells CASSLGLNTEAFF. CDR3 DNA sequence: TGTGCCAGCTCCCTGGGCCTGAACACTGAAGCTTTCTTT. Combining the CDR3 with reference TRBV18 and TRBJ1-1 gives the whole variable domain NAGVMQNPRHLVRRRGQEARLRCSPMKGHSHVYWYRQLPEEGLKFMVYLQKENIIDESGMPKERFSAEFPKEGPSILRIQQVVRGDSAAYFCASSLGLNTEAFFGQGTRLTVV.

J is TRBJ1-5 and V is TRBV6-5; 7 positions match TRBD1. CDR1 MNHEY and CDR2 SVGAGI come from the germline V gene. The ends lost 3 bases at V and 7 bases at J; junction bases unmatched: 9. The length of the CDR3 is 15 residues. DNA of the CDR3: TGTGCCAGCAGTTATGGCAGGGGGGTCGGGCAGCCCCAGCATTTT. It specifies CASSYGRGVGQPQHF.